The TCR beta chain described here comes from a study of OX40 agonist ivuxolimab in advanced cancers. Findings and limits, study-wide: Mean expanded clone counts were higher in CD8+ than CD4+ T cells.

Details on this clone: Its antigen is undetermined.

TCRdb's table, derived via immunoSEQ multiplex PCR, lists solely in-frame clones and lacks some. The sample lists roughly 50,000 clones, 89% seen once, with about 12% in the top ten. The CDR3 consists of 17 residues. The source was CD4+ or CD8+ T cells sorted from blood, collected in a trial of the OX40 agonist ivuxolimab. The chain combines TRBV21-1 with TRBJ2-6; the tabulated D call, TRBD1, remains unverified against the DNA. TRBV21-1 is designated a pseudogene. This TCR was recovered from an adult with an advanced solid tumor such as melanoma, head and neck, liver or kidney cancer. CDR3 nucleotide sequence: TGTGCCAGCAGCAGGGACAGCTCTTTTTCTGGGGCCAACGTCCTGACTTTC. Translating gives CASSRDSSFSGANVLTF.